The subject of this entry is one T cell receptor beta chain. Its antigen remains unidentified. The data were obtained in a study of high-grade serous ovarian cancer treatment subgroups. Study-wide points: TCR relatedness rose with neoantigen level and trended with mutation load. Only CDR3 was analyzed; CDR1 and CDR2 were not. Bulk tumor TCR sequencing gave no spatial information.

Tumor samples were taken before definitive surgery or chemotherapy. The V gene's germline CDR1 is MNHNS and CDR2 SASEGT. This CDR3 comprises 15 residues. The method was immunoSEQ multiplex PCR; TCRdb's version includes in-frame clones alone and lacks a portion of them. The data hold thousands of clones, with about 60% observed a single time. This chain uses TRBV6-1 with TRBJ2-5; the match to TRBD1 covers 7 bases. Gene TRBJ2-7 matches the end of the DNA better, so the J call may be wrong. Sequences were obtained from tumor tissue. The TCR sequence derives from a human donor with high-grade serous ovarian cancer. CDR3: CASMVQDRSSYEQYF. The DNA for the CDR3 is TGTGCCAGCATGGTGCAGGACAGGAGTTCCTACGAGCAGTACTTC.